This TCR beta chain was captured in a study of long-term antiretroviral therapy in people with HIV. Every specimen provided roughly 0.85-11 million cryopreserved PBMC before DNA extraction took place. It was version v3.0 of the immunoSEQ assay that was run at survey level. Assay: immunoSEQ multiplex PCR; the TCRdb copy retains only in-frame clones and omits some. The sample contains about 7,200 clones, over 60% of which appear only once. Concerning this clone: As yet, its antigen is unknown.

V gave up 1 base and J gave up 1 base, with 13 bases separating them. Germline V lookup: CDR1 MGHDK, CDR2 SYGVNS. The CDR3 length is 16 residues. Overall study results and limits: HIV repertoires showed narrower CDR3 length ranges than controls.

The TCR originated in a man between 40 and 49 years old with HIV. Sequenced material: unsorted PBMCs, taken approximately 0.9 years before starting antiretroviral therapy. The chain recombines TRBV25-1 with TRBJ1-2, with D possibly being TRBD1 (5 bases). The CDR3 is CASSEWGGSYNYGYTF. CDR3 DNA sequence: TGTGCCAGCAGTGAATGGGGCGGCAGTTATAACTATGGCTACACCTTC.